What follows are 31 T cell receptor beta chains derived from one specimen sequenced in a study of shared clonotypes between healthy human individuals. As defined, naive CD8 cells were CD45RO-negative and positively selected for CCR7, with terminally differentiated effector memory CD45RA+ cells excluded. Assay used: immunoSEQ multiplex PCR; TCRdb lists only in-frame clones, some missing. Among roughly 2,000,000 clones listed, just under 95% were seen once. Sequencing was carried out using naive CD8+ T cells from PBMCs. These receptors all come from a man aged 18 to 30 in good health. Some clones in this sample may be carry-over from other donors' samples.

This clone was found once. The CDR3 nucleotides read TGTGCCAGCAACCCGACTAGTAACTACGAGCAGTACTTC. As protein: CASNPTSNYEQYF. The V call is TRBV7-2, the J call TRBJ2-7; a weak D match, TRBD2 (6 bases). Trimming took 7 bases from V and 3 from J, leaving 13 bases between them. This CDR3 spans 13 amino acids. CDR1 and CDR2 from the germline V gene are SGHTA and FQGNSA.

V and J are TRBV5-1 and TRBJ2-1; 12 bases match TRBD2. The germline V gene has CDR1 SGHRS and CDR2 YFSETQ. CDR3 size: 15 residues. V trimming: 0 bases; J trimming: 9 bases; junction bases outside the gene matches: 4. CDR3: CASSLEASGRAEQFF. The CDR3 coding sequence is TGCGCCAGCAGCTTGGAGGCTAGCGGGAGGGCTGAGCAGTTCTTC. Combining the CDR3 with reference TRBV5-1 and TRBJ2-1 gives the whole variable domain KAGVTQTPRYLIKTRGQQVTLSCSPISGHRSVSWYQQTPGQGLQFLFEYFSETQRNKGNFPGRFSGRQFSNSRSEMNVSTLELGDSALYLCASSLEASGRAEQFFGPGTRLTVL.

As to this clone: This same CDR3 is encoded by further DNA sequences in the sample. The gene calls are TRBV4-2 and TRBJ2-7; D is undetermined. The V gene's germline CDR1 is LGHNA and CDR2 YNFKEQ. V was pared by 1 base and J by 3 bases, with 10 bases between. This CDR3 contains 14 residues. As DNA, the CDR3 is TGTGCCAGCAGCCAAGGTGGAGAAAACTACGAGCAGTACTTC. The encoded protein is CASSQGGENYEQYF.

DNA for the CDR3: TGTGCCAGCAGCCAGATGGGGGGAGCCCCTTCCTACGAGCAGTACTTC. This codes for CASSQMGGAPSYEQYF. The chain employs TRBV11-2 and TRBJ2-7; D may be TRBD2 (6 bases). The CDR3 totals 16 residues. Germline V gives CDR1 SGHAT, CDR2 FQNNGV. V was pared by 5 bases and J by 1 base, with 18 bases between.

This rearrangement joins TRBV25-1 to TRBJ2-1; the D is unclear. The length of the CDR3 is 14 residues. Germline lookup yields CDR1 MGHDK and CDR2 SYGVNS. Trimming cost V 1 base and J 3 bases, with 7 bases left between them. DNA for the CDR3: TGTGCCAGCAGTGAATCTAACCTCTACAATGAGCAGTTCTTC. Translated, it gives CASSESNLYNEQFF.

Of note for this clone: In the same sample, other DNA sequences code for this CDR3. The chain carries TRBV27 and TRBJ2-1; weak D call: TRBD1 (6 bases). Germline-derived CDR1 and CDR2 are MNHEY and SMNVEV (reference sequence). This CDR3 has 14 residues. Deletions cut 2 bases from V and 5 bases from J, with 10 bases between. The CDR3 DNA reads TGTGCCAGCAGTTTACGGACAGCTCACAATGAGCAGTTCTTC. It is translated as CASSLRTAHNEQFF.

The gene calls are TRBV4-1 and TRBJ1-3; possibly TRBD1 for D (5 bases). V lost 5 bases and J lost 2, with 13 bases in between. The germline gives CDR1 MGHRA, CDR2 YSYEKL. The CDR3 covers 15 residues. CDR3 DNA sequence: TGCGCCAGCAGCGGGGCCACGGGGGCTGGAAACACCATATATTTT. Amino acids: CASSGATGAGNTIYF.

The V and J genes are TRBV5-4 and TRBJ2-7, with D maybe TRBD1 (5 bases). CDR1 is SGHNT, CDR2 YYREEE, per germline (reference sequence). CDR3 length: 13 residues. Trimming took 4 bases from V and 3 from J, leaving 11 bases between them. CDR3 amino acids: CASSPFRDYEQYF. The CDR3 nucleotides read TGTGCCAGCAGCCCGTTCAGGGACTACGAGCAGTACTTC. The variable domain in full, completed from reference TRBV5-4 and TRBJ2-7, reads ETGVTQSPTHLIKTRGQQVTLRCSSQSGHNTVSWYQQALGQGPQFIFQYYREEENGRGNFPPRFSGLQFPNYSSELNVNALELDDSALYLCASSPFRDYEQYFGPGTRLTVT.

The CDR3 here is CAMGLAEIYNEQFF. The CDR3 nucleotides are TGTGCCATGGGACTAGCGGAAATCTACAATGAGCAGTTCTTC. V gene TRBV10-3 combines with J gene TRBJ2-1; TRBD2 aligns across 11 bases. Germline trimming cut 9 bases from V and 3 bases from J; bases unmatched to any gene: 4. This CDR3 is 14 amino acids long. In germline, CDR1 is ENHRY, CDR2 SYGVKD.

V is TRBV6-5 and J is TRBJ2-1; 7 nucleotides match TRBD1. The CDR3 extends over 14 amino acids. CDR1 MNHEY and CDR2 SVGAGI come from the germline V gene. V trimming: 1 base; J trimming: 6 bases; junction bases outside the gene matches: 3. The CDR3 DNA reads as TGTGCCAGCAGTTACTTCACAGGGGCCAATGAGCAGTTCTTC. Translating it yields CASSYFTGANEQFF.

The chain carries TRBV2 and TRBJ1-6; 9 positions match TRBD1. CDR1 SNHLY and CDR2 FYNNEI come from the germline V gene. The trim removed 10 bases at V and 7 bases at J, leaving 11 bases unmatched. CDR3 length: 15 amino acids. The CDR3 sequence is CAIGIGTGKNSPLHF. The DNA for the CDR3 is TGTGCCATCGGTATTGGGACAGGGAAGAATTCACCCCTCCACTTT. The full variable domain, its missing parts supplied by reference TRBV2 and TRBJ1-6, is EPEVTQTPSHQVTQMGQEVILRCVPISNHLYFYWYRQILGQKVEFLVSFYNNEISEKSEIFDDQFSVERPDGSNFTLKIRSTKLEDSAMYFCAIGIGTGKNSPLHFGNGTRLTVT.

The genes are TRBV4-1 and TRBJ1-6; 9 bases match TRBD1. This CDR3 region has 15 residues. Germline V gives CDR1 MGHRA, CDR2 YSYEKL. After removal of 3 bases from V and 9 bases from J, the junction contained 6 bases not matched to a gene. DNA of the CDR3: TGCGCCAGCAGCCAGGACAGGGGAAGGGGTTCACCCCTCCACTTT. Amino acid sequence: CASSQDRGRGSPLHF.

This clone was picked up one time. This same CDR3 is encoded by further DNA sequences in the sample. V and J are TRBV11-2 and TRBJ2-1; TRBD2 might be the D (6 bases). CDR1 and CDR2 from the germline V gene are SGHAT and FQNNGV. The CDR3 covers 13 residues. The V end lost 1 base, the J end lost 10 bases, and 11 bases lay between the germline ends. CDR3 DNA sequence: TGTGCCAGCAGCTTAGCACTAGCTCACGAGCAGTTCTTC. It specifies CASSLALAHEQFF.

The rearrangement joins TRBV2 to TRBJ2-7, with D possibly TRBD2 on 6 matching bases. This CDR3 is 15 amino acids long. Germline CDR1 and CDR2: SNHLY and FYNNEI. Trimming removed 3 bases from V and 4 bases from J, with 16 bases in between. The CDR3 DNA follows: TGTGCCAGCAGTGAGAGCGGGCGCTCCGAGTACGAGCAGTACTTC. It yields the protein CASSESGRSEYEQYF. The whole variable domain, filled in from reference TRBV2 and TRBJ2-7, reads EPEVTQTPSHQVTQMGQEVILRCVPISNHLYFYWYRQILGQKVEFLVSFYNNEISEKSEIFDDQFSVERPDGSNFTLKIRSTKLEDSAMYFCASSESGRSEYEQYFGPGTRLTVT.

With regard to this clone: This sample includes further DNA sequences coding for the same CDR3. In nucleotides, the CDR3 is TGTGCCAGCAGTTTACGAGGTCAGCCCCAGCATTTT. The encoded protein is CASSLRGQPQHF. The chain couples TRBV27 to TRBJ1-5; D not certain. The CDR3 totals 12 residues. Germline CDR1 is MNHEY and CDR2 is SMNVEV (reference sequence). Trimming removed 2 bases at V and 6 bases at J, with 5 bases between.

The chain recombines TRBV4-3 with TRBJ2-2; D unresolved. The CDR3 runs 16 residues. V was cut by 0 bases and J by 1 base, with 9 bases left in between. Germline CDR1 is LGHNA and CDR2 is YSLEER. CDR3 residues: CASSQDRSLNTGELFF. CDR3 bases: TGCGCCAGCAGCCAAGATAGGTCCTTGAACACCGGGGAGCTGTTTTTT.

Written as DNA, the CDR3 is TGTGCCAGCAGCCAAGGGACTAGCGGCAACTACGAGCAGTACTTC. Amino acid sequence: CASSQGTSGNYEQYF. The chain carries TRBV6-6 and TRBJ2-7, with 11 bases identical to TRBD2. Germline CDR1 and CDR2: MNHNY and SVGAGI (reference sequence). V lost 6 bases to trimming and J lost 3 bases; unmatched junction nucleotides: 7. This CDR3 has 15 residues.

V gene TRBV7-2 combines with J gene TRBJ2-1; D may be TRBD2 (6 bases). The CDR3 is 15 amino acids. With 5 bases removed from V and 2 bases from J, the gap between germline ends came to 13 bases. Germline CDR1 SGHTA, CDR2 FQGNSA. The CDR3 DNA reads TGTGCCAGCAGCAAAAAAGCGGGTCCCTACAATGAGCAGTTCTTC. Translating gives CASSKKAGPYNEQFF.

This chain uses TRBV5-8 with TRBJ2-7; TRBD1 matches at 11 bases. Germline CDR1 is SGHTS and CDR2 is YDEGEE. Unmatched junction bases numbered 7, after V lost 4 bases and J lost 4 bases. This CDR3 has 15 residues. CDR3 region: CASSAGDRGFYEQYF. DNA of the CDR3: TGTGCCAGCAGCGCAGGGGACAGGGGGTTTTACGAGCAGTACTTC.

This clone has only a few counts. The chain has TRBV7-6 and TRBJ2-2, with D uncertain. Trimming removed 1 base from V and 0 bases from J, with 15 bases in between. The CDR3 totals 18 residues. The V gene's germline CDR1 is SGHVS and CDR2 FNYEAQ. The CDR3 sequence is CASSLEKRLPTNTGELFF. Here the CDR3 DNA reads TGTGCCAGCAGCTTAGAGAAGCGCCTGCCCACGAACACCGGGGAGCTGTTTTTT.

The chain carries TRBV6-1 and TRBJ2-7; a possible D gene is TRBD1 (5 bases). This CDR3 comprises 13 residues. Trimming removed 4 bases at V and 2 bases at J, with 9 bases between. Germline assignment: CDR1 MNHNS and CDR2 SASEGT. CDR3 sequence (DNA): TGTGCCAGCAGTGGGGGCGGAACCTACGAGCAGTACTTC. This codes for CASSGGGTYEQYF.

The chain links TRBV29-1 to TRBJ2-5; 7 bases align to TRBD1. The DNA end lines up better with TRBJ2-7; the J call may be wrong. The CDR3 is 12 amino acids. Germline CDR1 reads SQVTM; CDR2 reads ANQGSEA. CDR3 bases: TGCAGCGTACGGACAGGTCACCACGAGCAGTACTTC. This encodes CSVRTGHHEQYF.

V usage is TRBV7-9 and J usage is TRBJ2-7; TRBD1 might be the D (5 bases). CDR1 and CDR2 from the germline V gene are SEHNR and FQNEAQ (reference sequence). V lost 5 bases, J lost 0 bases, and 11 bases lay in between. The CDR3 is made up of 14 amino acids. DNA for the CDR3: TGTGCCAGCAGCACGACAGCCCGCTCCTACGAGCAGTACTTC. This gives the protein CASSTTARSYEQYF.

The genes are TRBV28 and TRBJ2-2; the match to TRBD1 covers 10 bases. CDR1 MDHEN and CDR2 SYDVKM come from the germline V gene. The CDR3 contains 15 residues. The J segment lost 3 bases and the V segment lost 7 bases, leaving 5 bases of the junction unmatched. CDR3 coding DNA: TGTGCCAGCACCGCCGGGACAGGGGACACCGGGGAGCTGTTTTTT. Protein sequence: CASTAGTGDTGELFF. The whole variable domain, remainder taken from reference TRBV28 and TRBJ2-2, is DVKVTQSSRYLVKRTGEKVFLECVQDMDHENMFWYRQDPGLGLRLIYFSYDVKMKEKGDIPEGYSVSREKKERFSLILESASTNQTSMYLCASTAGTGDTGELFFGEGSRLTVL.

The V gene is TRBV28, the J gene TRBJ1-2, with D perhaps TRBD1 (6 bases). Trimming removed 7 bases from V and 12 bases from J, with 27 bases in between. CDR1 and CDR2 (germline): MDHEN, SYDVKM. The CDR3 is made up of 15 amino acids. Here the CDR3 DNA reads TGTGCCAGCACCGTAATGCGACGGCCAGGGCAGGGGCACACCTTC. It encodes CASTVMRRPGQGHTF.

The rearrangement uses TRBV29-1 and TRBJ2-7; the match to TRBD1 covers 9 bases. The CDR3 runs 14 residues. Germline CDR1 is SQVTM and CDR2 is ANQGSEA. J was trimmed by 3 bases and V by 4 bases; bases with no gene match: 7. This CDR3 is CSVAAGQGFYEQYF. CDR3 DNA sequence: TGCAGCGTTGCGGCGGGACAGGGCTTCTACGAGCAGTACTTC.

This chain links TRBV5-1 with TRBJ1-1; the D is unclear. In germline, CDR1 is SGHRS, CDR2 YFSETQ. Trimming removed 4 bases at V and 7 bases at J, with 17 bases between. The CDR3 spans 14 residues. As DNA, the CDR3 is TGCGCCAGCAGCCCGCCGGGGTCCAGAGATGAAGCTTTCTTT. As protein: CASSPPGSRDEAFF. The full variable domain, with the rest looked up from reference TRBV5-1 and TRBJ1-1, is KAGVTQTPRYLIKTRGQQVTLSCSPISGHRSVSWYQQTPGQGLQFLFEYFSETQRNKGNFPGRFSGRQFSNSRSEMNVSTLELGDSALYLCASSPPGSRDEAFFGQGTRLTVV.

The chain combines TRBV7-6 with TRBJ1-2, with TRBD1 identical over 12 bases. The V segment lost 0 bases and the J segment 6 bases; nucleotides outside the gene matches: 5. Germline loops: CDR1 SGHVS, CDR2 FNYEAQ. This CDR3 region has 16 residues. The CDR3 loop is CASSLAGTGGPDGYTF. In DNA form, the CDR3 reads TGTGCCAGCAGCTTAGCCGGGACAGGGGGCCCCGATGGCTACACCTTC.

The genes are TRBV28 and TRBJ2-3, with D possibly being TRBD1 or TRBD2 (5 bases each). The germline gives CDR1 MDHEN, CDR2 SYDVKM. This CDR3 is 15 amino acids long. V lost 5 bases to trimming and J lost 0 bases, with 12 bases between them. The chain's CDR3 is CASSHRGDSTDTQYF. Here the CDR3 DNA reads TGTGCCAGCAGTCATCGAGGGGACAGCACAGATACGCAGTATTTT.

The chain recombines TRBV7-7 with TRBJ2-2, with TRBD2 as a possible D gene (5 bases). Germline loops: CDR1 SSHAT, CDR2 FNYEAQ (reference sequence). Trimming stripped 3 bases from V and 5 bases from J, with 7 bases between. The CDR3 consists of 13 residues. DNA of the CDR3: TGTGCCAGCAGCTTCGGACTGACCGGGGAGCTGTTTTTT. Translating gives CASSFGLTGELFF.

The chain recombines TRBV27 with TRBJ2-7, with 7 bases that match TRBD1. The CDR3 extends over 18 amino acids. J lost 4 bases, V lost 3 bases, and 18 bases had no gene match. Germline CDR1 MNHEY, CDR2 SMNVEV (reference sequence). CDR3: CASSFLDVWAGGFYEQYF. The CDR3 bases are TGTGCCAGCAGTTTCTTGGATGTGTGGGCAGGGGGTTTTTACGAGCAGTACTTC.